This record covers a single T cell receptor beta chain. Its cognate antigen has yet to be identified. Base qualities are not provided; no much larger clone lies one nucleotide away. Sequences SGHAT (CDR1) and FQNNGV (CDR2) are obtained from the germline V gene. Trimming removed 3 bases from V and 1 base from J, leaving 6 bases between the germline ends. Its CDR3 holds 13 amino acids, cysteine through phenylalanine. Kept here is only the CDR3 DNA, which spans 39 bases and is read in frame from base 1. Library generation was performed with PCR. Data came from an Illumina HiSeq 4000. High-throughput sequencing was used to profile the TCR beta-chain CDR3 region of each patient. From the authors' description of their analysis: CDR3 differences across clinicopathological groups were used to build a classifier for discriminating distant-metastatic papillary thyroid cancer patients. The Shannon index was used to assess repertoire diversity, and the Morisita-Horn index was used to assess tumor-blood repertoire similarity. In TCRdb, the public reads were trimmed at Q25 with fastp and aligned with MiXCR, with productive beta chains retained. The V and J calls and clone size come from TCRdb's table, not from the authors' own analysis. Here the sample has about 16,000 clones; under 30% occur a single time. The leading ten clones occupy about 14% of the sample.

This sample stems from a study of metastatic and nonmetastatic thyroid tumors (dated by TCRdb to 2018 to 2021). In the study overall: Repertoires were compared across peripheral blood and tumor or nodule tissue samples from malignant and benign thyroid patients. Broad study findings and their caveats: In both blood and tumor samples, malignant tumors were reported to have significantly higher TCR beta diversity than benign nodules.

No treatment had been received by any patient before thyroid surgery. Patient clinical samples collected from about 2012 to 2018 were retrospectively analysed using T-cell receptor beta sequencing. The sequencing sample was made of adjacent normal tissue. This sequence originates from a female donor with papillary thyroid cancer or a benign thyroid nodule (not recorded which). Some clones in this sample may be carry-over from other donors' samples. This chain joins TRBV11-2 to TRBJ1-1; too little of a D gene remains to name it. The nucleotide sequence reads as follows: TGTGCCAGCAGCTTCGAAAGGAACACTGAAGCTTTCTTT. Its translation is CASSFERNTEAFF.